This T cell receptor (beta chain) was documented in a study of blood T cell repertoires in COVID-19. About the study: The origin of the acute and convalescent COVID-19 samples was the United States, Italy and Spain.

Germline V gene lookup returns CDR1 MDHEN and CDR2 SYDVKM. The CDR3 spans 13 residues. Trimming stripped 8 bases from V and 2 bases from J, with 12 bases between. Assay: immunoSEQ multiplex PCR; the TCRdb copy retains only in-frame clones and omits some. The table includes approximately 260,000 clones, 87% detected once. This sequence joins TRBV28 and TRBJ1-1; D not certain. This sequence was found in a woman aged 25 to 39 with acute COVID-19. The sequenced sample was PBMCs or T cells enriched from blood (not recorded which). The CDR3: CASQFSTNTEAFF. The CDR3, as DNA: TGTGCCAGCCAATTTAGCACCAACACTGAAGCTTTCTTT.